This T cell receptor beta chain came from a study of cytomegalovirus exposure and HLA in healthy donors. Trimming cost V 1 base and J 6 bases; bases outside gene matches: 3. The CDR3 runs 15 residues. CDR1 and CDR2 (germline): SEHNR, FQNEAQ (reference sequence). Both 60 Vbeta primers and 13 Jbeta primers went into the PCR. The protocol was immunoSEQ multiplex PCR, while the TCRdb copy is restricted to in-frame clones and leaves out a portion. The sample lists over 150,000 clones, around 79% seen once, with approximately 8% in the top ten. Sequenced: PBMCs. V is TRBV7-9 and J is TRBJ2-2, with 9 bases matching TRBD2. The source is a man aged 25 to 45 in good health and CMV-seropositive. The CDR3 nucleotides read TGTGCCAGCAGCTTAGGCAGCGGGGGGCCCGGGGAGCTGTTTTTT. This encodes CASSLGSGGPGELFF. The full variable domain, in which reference TRBV7-9 and TRBJ2-2 provide the parts outside the CDR3, is DTGVSQNPRHKITKRGQNVTFRCDPISEHNRLYWYRQTLGQGPEFLTYFQNEAQLEKSRLLSDRFSAERPKGSFSTLEIQRTEQGDSAMYLCASSLGSGGPGELFFGEGSRLTVL.